This T cell receptor beta chain comes out of a study of long-term antiretroviral therapy in people with HIV. Germline V gene lookup returns CDR1 KGHSH and CDR2 LQKENI. The V and J ends lost 3 bases and 1 base, in that order; junction bases with no gene match: 6. This CDR3 is 16 amino acids long. Run at survey level, the immunoSEQ assay was version v3.0. Using immunoSEQ multiplex PCR, the repertoire was profiled, and TCRdb retains in-frame clones only, with some absent. The sample records around 25,000 clones, roughly 86% being singletons. The rearrangement links TRBV18 to TRBJ2-3, with TRBD1 identical over 8 bases. The clonotype comes from a man in his fifties or sixties with HIV. The sample consisted of unsorted PBMCs, taken 1.8 years before starting antiretroviral therapy. In DNA form, the CDR3 reads TGTGCCAGCTCACCCGGACAGGGAAAGGGCACAGATACGCAGTATTTT. This gives the protein CASSPGQGKGTDTQYF.